This TCR beta chain appears in the sequencing data of a study of blood T cell repertoires in COVID-19. Study summary: Acute and convalescent COVID-19 specimens originated in the United States, Italy and Spain. The cDNA or gDNA used as material had been derived from T cells, B-cell-depleted T cells, or PBMCs.

Source study methods: How many nucleated cells were present was estimated from reference gene primer amplification. Method: immunoSEQ multiplex PCR; TCRdb's copy keeps in-frame clones and lacks some. V, J and clone size were drawn from that table, and D and trimming were deduced from the DNA. The data contain approximately 210,000 clones, around 82% of them singletons. The cohort comprised adults aged roughly 18 to 95 years residing in about 25 US areas. Per germline, CDR1 SEHNR and CDR2 FQNEAQ (reference sequence). The V and J ends lost 4 bases and 5 bases, in that order; junction bases with no gene match: 6. This CDR3 spans 14 amino acids.

Material for sequencing was PBMCs or T cells enriched from blood (not recorded which). The clonotype comes from a woman in her fifties or sixties with acute COVID-19. The chain employs TRBV7-9 and TRBJ1-1, with 8 bases matching TRBD1. CDR3 residues: CASSSRQGRTEAFF. Here the CDR3 DNA reads TGTGCCAGCAGCTCACGACAGGGGCGAACTGAAGCTTTCTTT.